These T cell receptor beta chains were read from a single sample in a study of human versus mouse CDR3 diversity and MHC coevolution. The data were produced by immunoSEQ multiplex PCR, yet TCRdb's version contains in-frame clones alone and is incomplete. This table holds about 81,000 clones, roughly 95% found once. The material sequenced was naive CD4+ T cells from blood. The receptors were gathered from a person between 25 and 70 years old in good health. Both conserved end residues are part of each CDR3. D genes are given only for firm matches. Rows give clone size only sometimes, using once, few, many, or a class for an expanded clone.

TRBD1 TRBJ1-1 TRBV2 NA TGTGCCAGCAGACAGGGGCGAGGGACTGAAGCTTTCTTT CASRQGRGTEAFF
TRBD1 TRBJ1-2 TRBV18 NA TGTGCCAGCTCACCTCCACAGGGGACCTCATATGGCTACACCTTC CASSPPQGTSYGYTF
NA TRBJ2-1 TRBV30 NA TGTGCCTGGAGTGAGGGACTGCCCAATGAGCAGTTCTTC CAWSEGLPNEQFF
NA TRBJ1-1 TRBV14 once TGTGCCAGCAGCAGTCTCGACAGGAGGAACACTGAAGCTTTCTTT CASSSLDRRNTEAFF
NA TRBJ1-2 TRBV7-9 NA TGTGCCAGCAGCTCGGGAATACGGGGTGGCTACACCTTC CASSSGIRGGYTF
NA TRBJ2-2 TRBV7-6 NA TGTGCCAGCAGCTTAGGGAGCATAACCTCGAACACCGGGGAGCTGTTTTTT CASSLGSITSNTGELFF
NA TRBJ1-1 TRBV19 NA TGTGCCAGTAGTATTCGGAACACTGAAGCTTTCTTT CASSIRNTEAFF
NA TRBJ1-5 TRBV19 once TGTGCCAGTAAGTACGGGGCAGGAGGGAATCAGCCCCAGCATTTT CASKYGAGGNQPQHF
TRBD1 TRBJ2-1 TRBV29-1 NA TGCAGCGTGGTTAGACAGGGCTCGATCTCCTACAATGAGCAGTTCTTC CSVVRQGSISYNEQFF
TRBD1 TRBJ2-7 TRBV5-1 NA TGCGCCAGCAGCCCGGACCACAGGGGGCACAACGAGCAGTACTTC CASSPDHRGHNEQYF
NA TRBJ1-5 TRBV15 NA TGTGCCACCAGCAATGCGATAAGCAATCAGCCCCAGCATTTT CATSNAISNQPQHF